These 5 T cell receptor beta chains share one sample of origin, sequenced in a study of identical twins. Using its own MiXCR run on the 5' RACE reads, TCRdb lists one record per CDR3 protein. The sample contains about 530,000 distinct CDR3 sequences, about 16% of which appear only once. These data were also reused for a study on yellow fever vaccine responses in identical twins.

The source material was CD4+ T cells sorted from blood. The receptors stem from a woman aged 18-29 years in good health.

DNA for the CDR3: TGCAGCGTTGAAGGCCCCCGAGGACAGCCAACCTACAATGAGCAGTTCTTC. Residues: CSVEGPRGQPTYNEQFF. The gene calls are TRBV29-1 and TRBJ2-1; D may be TRBD1 (6 bases). CDR1 is SQVTM, CDR2 ANQGSEA, per germline. V lost 1 base, J lost 2 bases, and 18 bases lay in between. The CDR3 extends over 17 amino acids.

V is TRBV6-1 and J is TRBJ2-7, with TRBD1 matching 7 bases. V gave up 4 bases and J gave up 10 bases; unmatched junction bases: 10. The CDR3 is made up of 13 amino acids. CDR1 and CDR2 from the germline V gene are MNHNS and SASEGT. CDR3 in amino acids: CASSGATGFKQYV. The CDR3 nucleotides read TGTGCCAGCAGTGGGGCGACAGGGTTCAAACAGTACGTC.

The V and J genes are TRBV3-1 and TRBJ2-3, with D perhaps given as TRBD1 or TRBD2 (5 bases each). This CDR3 region has 19 residues. Germline values: CDR1 LGHDT, CDR2 YNNKEL (reference sequence). V was cut by 0 bases and J by 2 bases, with 21 bases left in between. The CDR3 DNA sequence: TGTGCCAGCAGCCAAGATGAACTCGGGACGGACTGGGTCACAGATACGCAGTATTTT. Protein: CASSQDELGTDWVTDTQYF.

This clonotype appeared many times. This chain joins TRBV29-1 and TRBJ1-4; a possible D gene is TRBD1 (5 bases). Germline CDR1 is SQVTM and CDR2 is ANQGSEA. The CDR3 sequence is 13 residues long. Trimming stripped 3 bases from V and 7 bases from J, with 12 bases between. The DNA for the CDR3 is TGCAGCGTTGATCGGGGGAGTGGTGAAAAACTGTTTTTT. Protein: CSVDRGSGEKLFF.

The chain is built from TRBV10-1 and TRBJ2-1, with 8 bases lining up with TRBD2. The J segment lost 6 bases and the V segment lost 4 bases, leaving 8 bases of the junction unmatched. The germline V gene encodes CDR1 WNHNN and CDR2 SYGVQD (reference sequence). This CDR3 spans 15 amino acids. CDR3 protein: CASSGPAGVGNEQFF. In DNA, the CDR3 is TGCGCCAGCAGTGGGCCAGCGGGGGTTGGCAATGAGCAGTTCTTC.